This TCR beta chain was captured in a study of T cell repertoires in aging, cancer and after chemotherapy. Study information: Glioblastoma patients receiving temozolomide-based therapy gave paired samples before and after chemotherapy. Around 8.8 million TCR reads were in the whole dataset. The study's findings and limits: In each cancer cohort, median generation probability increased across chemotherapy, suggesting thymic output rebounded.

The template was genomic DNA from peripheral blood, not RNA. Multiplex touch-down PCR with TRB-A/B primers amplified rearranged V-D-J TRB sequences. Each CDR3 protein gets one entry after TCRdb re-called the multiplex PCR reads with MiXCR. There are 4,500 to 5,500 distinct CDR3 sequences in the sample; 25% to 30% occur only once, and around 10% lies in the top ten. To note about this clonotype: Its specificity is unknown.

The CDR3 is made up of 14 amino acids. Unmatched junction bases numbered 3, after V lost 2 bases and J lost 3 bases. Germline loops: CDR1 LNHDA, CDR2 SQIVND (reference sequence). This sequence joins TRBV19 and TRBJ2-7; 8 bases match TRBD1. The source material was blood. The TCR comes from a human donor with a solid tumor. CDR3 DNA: TGTGCCAGTAGTATACAGGGGGCCAACTACGAGCAGTACTTC. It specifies CASSIQGANYEQYF. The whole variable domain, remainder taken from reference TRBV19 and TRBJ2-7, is DGGITQSPKYLFRKEGQNVTLSCEQNLNHDAMYWYRQDPGQGLRLIYYSQIVNDFQKGDIAEGYSVSREKKESFPLTVTSAQKNPTAFYLCASSIQGANYEQYFGPGTRLTVT.